Shown below are 5 T cell receptor beta chains from a single sample sequenced in a study of CD8 T cells in ankylosing spondylitis. TCRdb analysed the 5' RACE reads with MiXCR anew, one entry per CDR3 protein. Of about 190,000 distinct CDR3 sequences listed, 13% were seen once; the top ten hold approximately 10%. The sample comprised blood, either unsorted or a sorted T cell fraction (not recorded which). The receptors were sampled from a female donor with ankylosing spondylitis or in good health (not recorded which).

CDR3 in DNA: TGTGCCATCAGTGAATTACGGGGGGCTGGGGCCAACGTCCTGACTTTC. Translation: CAISELRGAGANVLTF. V gene TRBV10-3 combines with J gene TRBJ2-6; 7 bases match TRBD2. The CDR3 totals 16 residues. Looked up from germline, CDR1 is ENHRY and CDR2 is SYGVKD. Unmatched junction bases numbered 4, after V lost 3 bases and J lost 2 bases.

In its sample, this clonotype was seen many times. The chain uses TRBV9 and TRBJ1-6; TRBD1 aligns across 7 bases. Trimming cost V 3 bases and J 7 bases; bases outside gene matches: 4. The germline V gene encodes CDR1 SGDLS and CDR2 YYNGEE. The CDR3 totals 14 residues. The CDR3 nucleotides are TGTGCCAGCAGCGACGGACAGGACAATTCACCCCTCCACTTT. Protein sequence: CASSDGQDNSPLHF.

This clonotype appeared many times. This chain uses TRBV29-1 with TRBJ2-7; 7 bases line up with TRBD2. V dropped 4 bases and J dropped 3; count of bases not matched to a gene: 9. The CDR3 has 14 amino acids. Per the germline V gene, CDR1 is SQVTM and CDR2 is ANQGSEA. CDR3 sequence: CSVATGGTRYEQYF. As DNA, the CDR3 is TGCAGCGTTGCGACGGGAGGAACTCGCTACGAGCAGTACTTC.

The rearrangement joins TRBV12-3 or TRBV12-4 to TRBJ2-1; D perhaps matches TRBD2 (6 bases). Trimming pared 7 bases from V and 10 bases from J, leaving 23 bases between. The CDR3 spans 15 residues. The CDR3 sequence: CASTNRGRGPNEQFF. The DNA for the CDR3 is TGTGCCAGCACAAACCGGGGGAGAGGGCCCAACGAGCAGTTCTTC.

This clonotype was counted at least ten times. This chain links TRBV5-1 with TRBJ2-3; D may match TRBD1 or TRBD2 (6 bases each). With 0 bases removed from V and 8 bases from J, the gap between germline ends came to 22 bases. The germline V gene has CDR1 SGHRS and CDR2 YFSETQ. The CDR3 is 17 residues long. CDR3: CASSLAGTGRGGGTQYF. The CDR3 DNA follows: TGCGCCAGCAGCTTGGCCGGGACCGGACGCGGAGGGGGTACGCAGTATTTT.